Each of the 3 T cell receptor beta chains below was sequenced from the same sample in a study of vaccination and CD4 T cells after COVID-19 (dated by TCRdb to about 2022). Receptors were amplified or captured by PCR. TCRdb names Illumina iSeq 100 as the instrument used. TCR sequencing of DNA from cultured CD4+ T cells used the Oncomine TCR Beta short-read assay at the Johns Hopkins FTIC core. TCRdb took the public reads, trimmed them with fastp at Q25, ran MiXCR for clone calling and kept in-frame beta chains. Here each entry gathers all rows of one CDR3 protein and keeps the most common genes and DNA. Counted in this sample were nearly 15,000 distinct CDR3 sequences; roughly 53% of them appeared once. The top ten hold about 4.2% of the sample. Per the publication, the treatment or condition label means: 10-day PBMC culture with coronavirus spike peptide pools or control peptides (ViraFEST assay).

These receptors' antigens are unknown. Source: CD4+ T cells from blood, cultured in vitro, taken before SARS-CoV-2 vaccination. The receptors were sampled from a human donor who had recovered from COVID-19.

The chain has TRBV20-1 and TRBJ2-3; 16 bases align to TRBD2. This CDR3 is built from 20 residues. CDR1 and CDR2 from the germline V gene are DFQATT and SNEGSKA (reference sequence). J lost 1 base, V lost 2 bases, and 12 bases had no gene match. The CDR3 spells CSARILQGTSGGAGTDTQYF. As DNA, the CDR3 is TGCAGTGCTAGAATACTACAAGGGACTAGCGGGGGGGCGGGCACAGATACGCAGTATTTT.

This chain connects TRBV6-2 or TRBV6-3 to TRBJ1-1; D not resolved. The CDR3 contains 15 residues. Germline V lookup: CDR1 MNHEY, CDR2 SVGEGT. V was pared by 0 bases and J by 5 bases, with 13 bases between. CDR3 nucleotide sequence: TGTGCCAGCAGTTACTCGGCCCTGTCGGGGACTGAAGCTTTCTTT. It encodes CASSYSALSGTEAFF.

The chain has TRBV29-1 and TRBJ1-5, with a weak D call TRBD1 (6 bases). The length of the CDR3 is 14 residues. Deletions cut 4 bases from V and 5 bases from J, with 15 bases between. Germline assignment: CDR1 SQVTM and CDR2 ANQGSEA. CDR3 coding DNA: TGCAGCGTTGGAGGGGGAGGGAATCATCAGCCCCAGCATTTT. This sequence encodes CSVGGGGNHQPQHF.